The 5 T cell receptor beta chains presented below share a single source sample, sequenced in a study of blood T cells in healthy people across ages. Sample-barcoded 5' priming and a J-beta primer mix drove a second PCR of roughly 6 to 12 cycles. Via MiXCR, TCRdb re-called the 5' RACE reads, giving one row per CDR3 protein. The sample yields 500,000 to 600,000 distinct CDR3 sequences, roughly a quarter seen once. The material sequenced was blood. The receptors were gathered from a woman in her 70s in good health.

This sequence joins TRBV4-3 and TRBJ2-2; perhaps TRBD1 as D (7 bases). The CDR3 loop spans 15 amino acids. The germline V and J ends were trimmed by 3 bases and 6 bases, with 14 bases remaining between them. Germline-derived CDR1 and CDR2 are LGHNA and YSLEER. CDR3 sequence: CASSQEGQRAGELFF. The CDR3 DNA is TGCGCCAGCAGCCAGGAGGGACAGAGGGCCGGGGAGCTGTTTTTT.

The genes are TRBV27 and TRBJ2-2, with D tentatively TRBD1 or TRBD2 (6 bases each). V gave up 4 bases and J gave up 5 bases, with 17 bases separating them. CDR3 length equals 16 residues. The germline V gene has CDR1 MNHEY and CDR2 SMNVEV (reference sequence). The DNA of the CDR3 is TGTGCCAGCAGTTCCTGGAGGGGGGAGTCGACCGGGGAGCTGTTTTTT. Its translation is CASSSWRGESTGELFF.

The chain is built from TRBV5-1 and TRBJ2-1; 10 positions agree with TRBD2. Trimming cost V 1 base and J 9 bases; bases outside gene matches: 7. CDR3 length equals 15 residues. Germline CDR1 and CDR2: SGHRS and YFSETQ. The CDR3 DNA reads as TGCGCCAGCAGCTTGACGAGCGGGGGGGCCCGTGAGCAGTTCTTC. Encoded protein: CASSLTSGGAREQFF.

V gene TRBV5-1 combines with J gene TRBJ1-1; 7 positions match TRBD1. This CDR3 comprises 13 residues. Germline V gene sequence: CDR1 SGHRS, CDR2 YFSETQ. J was trimmed by 8 bases and V by 3 bases; bases with no gene match: 7. The CDR3 here is CASSSNRGPEAFF. The CDR3 nucleotides read TGCGCCAGCAGCTCGAACAGGGGACCAGAAGCTTTCTTT.

Comments on this clonotype: A clone one base away is much larger, so this may be a read error. The CDR3 spells CASSYIEGRGEKLFF. CDR3 DNA: TGTGCCAGCAGTTACATAGAGGGACGGGGCGAAAAACTGTTTTTT. The rearrangement joins TRBV6-6 to TRBJ1-4; tentative D call: TRBD1 (5 bases). Trimming cost V 2 bases and J 8 bases, with 15 bases left between them. The CDR3 totals 15 residues. From germline, CDR1 is MNHNY and CDR2 SVGAGI (reference sequence).